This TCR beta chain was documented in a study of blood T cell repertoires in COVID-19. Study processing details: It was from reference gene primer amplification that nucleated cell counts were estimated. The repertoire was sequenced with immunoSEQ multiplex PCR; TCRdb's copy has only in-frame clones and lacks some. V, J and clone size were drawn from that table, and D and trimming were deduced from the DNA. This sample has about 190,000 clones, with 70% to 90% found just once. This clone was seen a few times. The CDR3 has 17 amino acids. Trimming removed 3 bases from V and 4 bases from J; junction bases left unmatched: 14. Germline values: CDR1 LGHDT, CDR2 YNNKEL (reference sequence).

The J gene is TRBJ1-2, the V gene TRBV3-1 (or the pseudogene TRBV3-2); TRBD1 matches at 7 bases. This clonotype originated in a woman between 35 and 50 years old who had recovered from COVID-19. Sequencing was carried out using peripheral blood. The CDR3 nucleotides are TGTGCCAGCAGCCAGGTGCCCCCAGGGACAGAACGCTATGGCTACACCTTC. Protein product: CASSQVPPGTERYGYTF.